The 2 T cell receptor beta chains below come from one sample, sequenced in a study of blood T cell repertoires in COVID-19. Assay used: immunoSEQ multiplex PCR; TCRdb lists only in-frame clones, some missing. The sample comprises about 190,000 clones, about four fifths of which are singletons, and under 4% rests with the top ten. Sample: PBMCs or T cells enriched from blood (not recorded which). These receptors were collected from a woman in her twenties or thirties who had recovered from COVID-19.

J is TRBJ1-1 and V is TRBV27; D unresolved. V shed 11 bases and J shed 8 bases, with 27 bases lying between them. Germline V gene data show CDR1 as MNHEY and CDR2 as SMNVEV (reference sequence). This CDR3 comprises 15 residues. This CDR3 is CAGLTTNGRNGEAFF. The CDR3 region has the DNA TGTGCCGGACTGACCACAAACGGGCGAAATGGGGAAGCTTTCTTT.

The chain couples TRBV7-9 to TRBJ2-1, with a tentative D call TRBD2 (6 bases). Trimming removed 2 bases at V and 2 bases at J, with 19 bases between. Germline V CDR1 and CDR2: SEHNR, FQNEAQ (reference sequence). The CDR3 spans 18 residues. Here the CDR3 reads CASSLSFGAGGTYNEQFF. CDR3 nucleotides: TGTGCCAGCAGCTTATCGTTCGGGGCCGGGGGAACCTACAATGAGCAGTTCTTC.